This TCR beta chain was identified in a study of molecular identifiers for immune sequencing clone quantification. TCRdb re-called the PCR reads through MiXCR, storing one row per CDR3 protein. The table records roughly 86,000 distinct CDR3 sequences, under 20% of them present only once. Germline assignment: CDR1 MNHEY and CDR2 SMNVEV (reference sequence). J lost 7 bases, V lost 5 bases, and 9 bases had no gene match. This CDR3 comprises 14 residues. This clonotype was seen repeatedly, ten times or more. The sequence came from a human donor in good health. Some libraries in this study had Jurkat cell RNA spiked in. The rearrangement uses TRBV27 and TRBJ2-7; 9 bases are shared with TRBD1. The sample was naive CD8+ T cells from blood, with Jurkat cell RNA spiked in. As to subset: FACS-sorted CD8+CD4-CCR7+CD45RA+ naive T cells. Written as DNA, the CDR3 is TGTGCCAGCAGTAGACAGGGGGAAATAGGAGAGCAGTACTTC. This encodes CASSRQGEIGEQYF.